The 17 T cell receptor beta chains below come from one sample, sequenced in a study of T cells after yellow fever vaccination. TCRdb re-derived calls from the 5' RACE reads in MiXCR, one entry per CDR3 protein. The sample has over 150,000 distinct CDR3 sequences, approximately 6.2% seen once. Sequenced here: CD4+ T cells sorted from PBMCs, sampled on the day of the first yellow fever vaccination. These receptors all stem from a man aged 18 to 30 who received the YFV17D yellow fever vaccine.

The rearrangement links TRBV7-2 to TRBJ2-3; no clear D gene. This CDR3 is 14 amino acids long. Germline V gene sequence: CDR1 SGHTA, CDR2 FQGNSA. Trimming stripped 3 bases from V and 3 bases from J, with 10 bases between. CDR3 residues: CASSFYTVTDTQYF. DNA of the CDR3: TGTGCCAGCAGCTTTTACACGGTTACAGATACGCAGTATTTT.

Details on this clonotype: A much larger clone lies one base from this, so it may be a read error. This chain links TRBV5-1 with TRBJ2-5; D unresolved. Germline assignment: CDR1 SGHRS and CDR2 YFSETQ. This CDR3 region has 16 residues. CDR3 region: CVSSLLATSPWATQYF. The CDR3 nucleotides are TGCGTCAGCAGCTTGTTGGCGACATCCCCTTGGGCGACCCAGTACTTC.

The chain couples TRBV15 to TRBJ1-4; TRBD1 aligns across 10 bases. Germline values: CDR1 LNHNV, CDR2 YYDKDF (reference sequence). The CDR3 extends over 15 amino acids. V lost 3 bases to trimming and J lost 5 bases; unmatched junction nucleotides: 3. For the CDR3, the DNA is TGTGCCACCAGCAGTCCGGGACAGGGGAATGAAAAACTGTTTTTT. It is translated as CATSSPGQGNEKLFF.

This chain links TRBV19 with TRBJ1-1, with D perhaps TRBD1 (5 bases). Deletions cut 6 bases from V and 5 bases from J, with 10 bases between. Germline V lookup: CDR1 LNHDA, CDR2 SQIVND (reference sequence). The CDR3 runs 12 residues. The CDR3 DNA is TGTGCCAGTAGCACCAGGGTAACTGAAGCTTTCTTT. Its translation: CASSTRVTEAFF.

This clonotype was seen a few times. The V gene is TRBV7-2, the J gene TRBJ1-2; D unclear. Germline assignment: CDR1 SGHTA and CDR2 FQGNSA. The V end lost 1 base, the J end lost 4 bases, and 13 bases lay between the germline ends. This CDR3 has 15 residues. CDR3 region: CASSLDVRAFYGYTF. CDR3 bases: TGTGCCAGCAGCTTAGACGTGAGGGCGTTCTATGGCTACACCTTC. The full variable domain, completed using reference TRBV7-2 and TRBJ1-2, is GAGVSQSPSNKVTEKGKDVELRCDPISGHTALYWYRQSLGQGLEFLIYFQGNSAPDKSGLPSDRFSAERTGGSVSTLTIQRTQQEDSAVYLCASSLDVRAFYGYTFGSGTRLTVV.

This clonotype has more than one count but fewer than ten. The chain employs TRBV11-2 and TRBJ1-3; 7 bases line up with TRBD1. V lost 2 bases to trimming and J lost 5 bases; unmatched junction nucleotides: 3. This CDR3 is built from 14 residues. Germline CDR1 and CDR2: SGHAT and FQNNGV. In nucleotides, the CDR3 is TGTGCCAGCAGCTTACAGGGGGAAAGAAACACCATATATTTT. Translation gives CASSLQGERNTIYF. The variable domain in full, completed from reference TRBV11-2 and TRBJ1-3, reads EAGVAQSPRYKIIEKRQSVAFWCNPISGHATLYWYQQILGQGPKLLIQFQNNGVVDDSQLPKDRFSAERLKGVDSTLKIQPAKLEDSAVYLCASSLQGERNTIYFGEGSWLTVV.

This chain connects TRBV3-1 to TRBJ1-2, with a tentative D call TRBD1 (6 bases). V was pared by 1 base and J by 5 bases, with 17 bases between. Germline assignment: CDR1 LGHDT and CDR2 YNNKEL (reference sequence). This CDR3 region has 16 residues. CDR3 sequence: CASSQAIPHRAYGYTF. As DNA, the CDR3 is TGTGCCAGCAGCCAAGCAATACCTCACAGGGCGTATGGCTACACCTTC.

This clonotype was seen only a few times. The CDR3 sequence: CASSLGWGGWGETQYF. CDR3 nucleotides: TGTGCCAGCAGCTTAGGATGGGGGGGCTGGGGAGAGACCCAGTACTTC. The V call is TRBV7-2, the J call TRBJ2-5, with D tentatively TRBD2 (7 bases). Per the germline V gene, CDR1 is SGHTA and CDR2 is FQGNSA. Trimming stripped 1 base from V and 4 bases from J, with 16 bases between. The CDR3 spans 16 residues.

This clonotype was found many times. The V call is TRBV20-1, the J call TRBJ2-1, with 8 nucleotides matching TRBD2. Per germline, CDR1 DFQATT and CDR2 SNEGSKA (reference sequence). V lost 2 bases, J lost 3 bases, and 6 bases stayed unmatched. The CDR3 is made up of 15 amino acids. CDR3 protein: CSARTQRGLYNEQFF. The CDR3 nucleotides read TGCAGTGCTAGAACCCAGCGGGGGCTCTACAATGAGCAGTTCTTC.

The chain couples TRBV6-2 or TRBV6-3 to TRBJ2-5; 11 bases are a match to TRBD1. V lost 5 bases and J lost 5; bases outside the gene matches: 10. The CDR3 is 16 residues long. Germline assignment: CDR1 MNHEY and CDR2 SVGEGT. CDR3 in amino acids: CASSIYGTGGFETQYF. CDR3 in DNA: TGTGCCAGCAGTATCTACGGGACAGGGGGTTTTGAGACCCAGTACTTC.

This clonotype was counted many times. The CDR3 here is CASSYPGQTIAKNIQYF. The CDR3 nucleotides are TGTGCCAGCAGTTACCCGGGACAGACCATAGCCAAAAACATTCAGTACTTC. The V and J genes are TRBV6-5 and TRBJ2-4; 7 bases are a match to TRBD1. Losses at the gene ends were 2 bases for V and 0 bases for J; bases not matched to a gene: 7. The CDR3 runs 17 residues. Germline V lookup: CDR1 MNHEY, CDR2 SVGAGI.

In nucleotides, the CDR3 is TGTGCCAGCAGGACCGGGACAGGGGGCAATCAGCCCCAGCATTTT. It translates to CASRTGTGGNQPQHF. V usage is TRBV12-3 or TRBV12-4 and J usage is TRBJ1-5; TRBD1 agrees at 10 bases. CDR3 size: 15 residues. V shed 6 bases, J shed 2 bases, and the junction held 4 bases outside the gene matches.

The sample holds many counts of this clonotype. The chain carries TRBV7-2 and TRBJ1-2; possibly TRBD1 for D (6 bases). The V gene lost 4 bases and the J gene lost 13 bases, with 28 bases spanning the gap. CDR3 length: 16 residues. Germline V gene sequence: CDR1 SGHTA, CDR2 FQGNSA. CDR3 in amino acids: CASSSRATGGDRGCTF. The CDR3 region has the DNA TGTGCCAGCAGCTCTCGGGCGACAGGCGGGGATAGGGGGTGCACCTTC.

At least ten counts were recorded for this clonotype. The gene calls are TRBV7-9 and TRBJ1-2; perhaps TRBD1 as D (5 bases). Germline V lookup: CDR1 SEHNR, CDR2 FQNEAQ (reference sequence). The CDR3 runs to 13 residues. Trimming removed 11 bases at V and 7 bases at J, with 20 bases between. Written as DNA, the CDR3 is TGTGCCTTCGCGGACCAGGGACGGTTTGGCTACACCTTC. Encoded protein: CAFADQGRFGYTF.

The chain carries TRBV21-1 and TRBJ2-3; the table's D call of TRBD1 was not tested on the DNA. TRBV21-1 is given as a pseudogene. The CDR3 loop spans 14 amino acids. CDR3 DNA: TGTGCCAGCAGCTCCTACCCCAGGGCAGATACGCAGTATTTT. Translated: CASSSYPRADTQYF.

This chain joins TRBV3-1 and TRBJ2-7; TRBD2 matches 7 bases. Germline CDR1 LGHDT, CDR2 YNNKEL (reference sequence). After removal of 7 bases from V and 5 bases from J, the junction contained 20 bases not matched to a gene. This CDR3 region has 17 residues. The CDR3 region is CASTQGGAAISLHEQYF. As DNA, the CDR3 is TGTGCCAGCACCCAGGGAGGGGCCGCTATATCGCTCCACGAGCAGTACTTC.

The genes are TRBV6-2 or TRBV6-3 and TRBJ1-3, with TRBD1 as a possible D gene (5 bases). This CDR3 is 15 amino acids long. The V gene's germline CDR1 is MNHEY and CDR2 SVGEGT. Trimming shortened V by 2 bases and J by 1 base, and 9 bases separated the two germline ends. The CDR3 protein is CASSYRGLSGNTIYF. The CDR3 DNA reads as TGTGCCAGCAGTTACAGGGGACTTTCTGGAAACACCATATATTTT.